This T cell receptor (beta chain) was retrieved from a study of T cell changes during pregnancy in multiple sclerosis. The germline CDR1 and CDR2 sequences are SQVTM and ANQGSEA. Trimming removed 7 bases from V and 8 bases from J; junction bases left unmatched: 8. CDR3 length: 12 amino acids. The assay was immunoSEQ multiplex PCR, and TCRdb's table has in-frame clones only and misses some. Of 85,000 to 100,000 clones in the sample, around 92% were seen once. The clonotype comes from a female donor with multiple sclerosis, enrolled in a pregnancy study. The sequencing used peripheral blood, collected in the first trimester of pregnancy. This rearrangement joins TRBV29-1 to TRBJ2-1; TRBD1 matches at 7 bases. The DNA of the CDR3 is TGCAGCGGGGAGACAGGGTTGGATGAGCAGTTCTTC. Amino acids: CSGETGLDEQFF.